This T cell receptor (beta chain) was captured by sequencing in a study of cytomegalovirus exposure and HLA in healthy donors. To note about this clone: Its antigen remains unidentified.

The method was immunoSEQ multiplex PCR; TCRdb's version includes in-frame clones alone and lacks a portion of them. In the table there are about 130,000 clones, around 90% of which are singletons. Per germline, CDR1 SQVTM and CDR2 ANQGSEA. The V segment lost 7 bases and the J segment 1 base; nucleotides outside the gene matches: 8. The CDR3 loop spans 15 amino acids. Overall study findings and caveats: A later analysis found first-cohort TCR clusters tended to co-occur in the 120 or so validation repertoires.

The V and J genes are TRBV29-1 and TRBJ2-3; 10 bases match TRBD2. The sequenced sample consisted of PBMCs. The receptor was isolated from a woman younger than 30 in good health and CMV-seronegative. The chain's CDR3 is CSAQGTSDGTDTQYF. The DNA of the CDR3 is TGCAGCGCGCAAGGGACTAGCGACGGCACAGATACGCAGTATTTT.